The 27 T cell receptor beta chains below all came from one sample that was sequenced in a study of blood T cells in healthy people across ages. PCR was performed a second time for about 7 to 12 cycles using a sample-barcoded 5' primer and a J-beta primer mix. TCRdb recomputed calls from the 5' RACE reads with MiXCR, one row per CDR3 protein. Of hundreds of thousands of distinct CDR3 sequences listed, about 30% were seen once; the top ten hold roughly 14%. Source material: blood. The receptors here all came from a woman of 80 years or more in good health.

This clonotype was counted only a few times. The rearrangement uses TRBV28 and TRBJ2-1; the D gene is possibly TRBD1 (6 bases). Trimming stripped 8 bases from V and 5 bases from J, with 13 bases between. The CDR3 loop spans 13 amino acids. Germline V gene lookup returns CDR1 MDHEN and CDR2 SYDVKM. The CDR3 DNA follows: TGTGCCAGCTCTCCGACAGGTCACAATGAGCAGTTCTTC. Amino acid sequence: CASSPTGHNEQFF.

This clonotype was seen a few times. This chain uses TRBV9 with TRBJ1-1; D call uncertain. This CDR3 contains 13 residues. V shed 0 bases and J shed 5 bases, with 8 bases lying between them. Germline lookup yields CDR1 SGDLS and CDR2 YYNGEE. The CDR3 protein is CASSVGRETEAFF. The CDR3 DNA reads as TGTGCCAGCAGCGTAGGGCGGGAAACTGAAGCTTTCTTT.

This clonotype has at least ten counts. DNA of the CDR3: TGTGCCAGCAGCTTAGCGTTTGGGACAGGGAACTACGAGCAGTACTTC. Translating gives CASSLAFGTGNYEQYF. The chain recombines TRBV7-9 with TRBJ2-7; TRBD1 matches 9 bases. The CDR3 has 16 amino acids. Germline trimming cut 0 bases from V and 3 bases from J; bases unmatched to any gene: 6. Germline assignment: CDR1 SEHNR and CDR2 FQNEAQ (reference sequence). Full variable domain (outside the CDR3, taken from reference TRBV7-9 and TRBJ2-7): DTGVSQNPRHKITKRGQNVTFRCDPISEHNRLYWYRQTLGQGPEFLTYFQNEAQLEKSRLLSDRFSAERPKGSFSTLEIQRTEQGDSAMYLCASSLAFGTGNYEQYFGPGTRLTVT.

At least ten counts were recorded for this clonotype. The rearrangement joins TRBV7-2 to TRBJ2-3, with 9 bases that match TRBD2. This CDR3 region has 16 residues. The germline gives CDR1 SGHTA, CDR2 FQGNSA. J was trimmed by 2 bases and V by 1 base; bases with no gene match: 4. DNA of the CDR3: TGTGCCAGCAGCTTAGTACTAGCGGGCCTCACAGATACGCAGTATTTT. It translates to CASSLVLAGLTDTQYF. The full variable domain, completed using reference TRBV7-2 and TRBJ2-3, is GAGVSQSPSNKVTEKGKDVELRCDPISGHTALYWYRQSLGQGLEFLIYFQGNSAPDKSGLPSDRFSAERTGGSVSTLTIQRTQQEDSAVYLCASSLVLAGLTDTQYFGPGTRLTVL.

This clonotype was detected many times. The chain combines TRBV20-1 with TRBJ2-7, with 8 bases aligning to TRBD2. The V gene end was trimmed by 6 bases and the J gene end by 2 bases; junction bases not matched to a gene: 3. CDR1 and CDR2 (germline): DFQATT, SNEGSKA (reference sequence). This CDR3 contains 12 residues. The CDR3 coding sequence is TGCAGTGCCGGGAGGGGGACCTACGAGCAGTACTTC. The encoded protein is CSAGRGTYEQYF.

The gene calls are TRBV6-6 and TRBJ1-6; D uncertain. The CDR3 is made up of 15 amino acids. V lost 2 bases and J lost 2, with 7 bases in between. Germline V gene lookup returns CDR1 MNHNY and CDR2 SVGAGI (reference sequence). The CDR3 protein is CASSYAEAYNSPLHF. CDR3 bases: TGTGCCAGCAGTTACGCAGAGGCCTATAATTCACCCCTCCACTTT.

This clonotype was recorded a few times. The V call is TRBV28, the J call TRBJ1-2, with D tentatively TRBD1 (6 bases). In germline, CDR1 is MDHEN, CDR2 SYDVKM. This CDR3 region has 15 residues. V gave up 5 bases and J gave up 4 bases, with 17 bases separating them. The CDR3 DNA is TGTGCCAGCAGTCCGCCGGGGGGGCGCAGCTATGGCTACACCTTC. It yields the protein CASSPPGGRSYGYTF.

The chain uses TRBV5-1 and TRBJ2-1, with TRBD2 matching over 10 bases. The assigned J gene may be wrong: the sequence end matches TRBJ2-7 better. CDR1 and CDR2 from the germline V gene are SGHRS and YFSETQ. CDR3 length equals 16 residues. CDR3: CASSLGLAGLYNEQYF. As DNA, the CDR3 is TGCGCCAGCAGCTTGGGACTAGCGGGCCTCTACAATGAGCAGTACTTC.

Comment on this clonotype: The germline gene is not matched at one end of the junction; a read error may be the cause. This chain joins TRBV20-1 and TRBJ1-1; the D gene is possibly TRBD1 (6 bases). The CDR3 totals 13 residues. Germline V gene lookup returns CDR1 DFQATT and CDR2 SNEGSKA (reference sequence). The DNA of the CDR3 is TGCAGTGCCAGAGTTGACAGGCCCACTGAAGCTTTCTTT. Amino acids: CSARVDRPTEAFF.

Note on this clonotype: A read error may be the cause here, since a much bigger clone is one base away. The genes are TRBV20-1 and TRBJ1-6; TRBD1 agrees at 8 bases. The CDR3 totals 14 residues. CDR1 DFQATT and CDR2 SNEGSKA come from the germline V gene (reference sequence). The CDR3 loop reads CSATGQGRNSLLHF. Here the CDR3 DNA reads TGCAGTGCTACCGGACAGGGAAGAAATTCACTCCTCCACTTT.

This clonotype was found many times. The chain is built from TRBV12-3 or TRBV12-4 and TRBJ1-2, with D hard to call. V lost 2 bases and J 2 bases, leaving 3 bases between the germline ends. The CDR3 totals 12 residues. The CDR3 here is CASSLQNYGYTF. CDR3 DNA sequence: TGTGCCAGCAGTTTACAAAACTATGGCTACACCTTC.

This clonotype was counted at least ten times. The gene calls are TRBV5-1 and TRBJ2-3; D not resolved. The CDR3 loop spans 15 amino acids. The V and J ends lost 0 bases and 2 bases respectively, with 10 bases between them. In germline, CDR1 is SGHRS, CDR2 YFSETQ. The CDR3 DNA sequence: TGCGCCAGCAGCTTGGAGGGCGTTGACACAGATACGCAGTATTTT. Protein: CASSLEGVDTDTQYF. The full variable domain, rest sourced from reference TRBV5-1 and TRBJ2-3, is KAGVTQTPRYLIKTRGQQVTLSCSPISGHRSVSWYQQTPGQGLQFLFEYFSETQRNKGNFPGRFSGRQFSNSRSEMNVSTLELGDSALYLCASSLEGVDTDTQYFGPGTRLTVL.

Regarding this clonotype: A read error may explain this, as a much larger clone is one base away. The chain employs TRBV9 and TRBJ2-1; 8 bases match TRBD2. Germline V lookup: CDR1 SGDLS, CDR2 YYNGEE. Trimming cost V 4 bases and J 10 bases; bases outside gene matches: 16. The CDR3 length is 16 residues. Written as DNA, the CDR3 is TGTGCCAGCAGCCCAGGAGCGGGGGCTTTTTCCTACGAGCAGTTCTTC. This sequence encodes CASSPGAGAFSYEQFF.

This chain connects TRBV7-2 to TRBJ2-3, with 9 bases fitting TRBD2. Germline trimming cut 0 bases from V and 0 bases from J; bases unmatched to any gene: 7. CDR3 size: 18 residues. Germline V gives CDR1 SGHTA, CDR2 FQGNSA. Here the CDR3 DNA reads TGTGCCAGCAGCTTAGCGGCTAGCGGGATAACTAGCACAGATACGCAGTATTTT. This gives the protein CASSLAASGITSTDTQYF.

Ten or more counts support this clonotype. V usage is TRBV12-3 or TRBV12-4 and J usage is TRBJ2-7; tentative D call: TRBD2 (6 bases). V was pared by 1 base and J by 6 bases, with 7 bases between. This CDR3 is built from 12 residues. The DNA of the CDR3 is TGTGCCAGCAGTTTAGGGCGGGGCGAGCAGTACTTC. Protein product: CASSLGRGEQYF.

This rearrangement joins TRBV28 to TRBJ2-5; D gene unclear. V was trimmed by 6 bases and J by 7 bases, leaving 15 bases between them. Germline V gene data show CDR1 as MDHEN and CDR2 as SYDVKM. This CDR3 has 13 amino acids. The CDR3 loop is CASSQDPMRTQYF. The CDR3, as DNA: TGTGCCAGCAGCCAAGACCCCATGCGGACCCAGTACTTC.

At least ten counts were recorded for this clonotype. The chain is built from TRBV20-1 and TRBJ2-1; 8 nucleotides align to TRBD2. CDR1 and CDR2 (germline): DFQATT, SNEGSKA (reference sequence). V lost 6 bases and J lost 6; bases outside the gene matches: 13. The CDR3 is 15 residues long. The CDR3 sequence: CSAASGGLGGNEQFF. The CDR3 DNA sequence: TGCAGTGCCGCTTCGGGGGGACTAGGGGGCAATGAGCAGTTCTTC.

This clonotype turned up a few times. One base away lies a much larger clone, so this may be a sequencing read error. This rearrangement joins TRBV5-1 to TRBJ2-7; 8 bases map to TRBD2. CDR3 length: 17 amino acids. Trimming cost V 3 bases and J 7 bases; bases outside gene matches: 18. CDR1 and CDR2 (germline): SGHRS, YFSETQ. The CDR3 DNA is TGCGCCAGCAGCTCCTTGGCGGGGGGCCCAAAAGGTGTTGAGCAGTACTTC. Translated, it gives CASSSLAGGPKGVEQYF.

The CDR3 here is CASSFGQRGEQYF. DNA for the CDR3: TGTGCCAGCAGTTTTGGACAGCGCGGCGAGCAGTACTTC. The chain recombines TRBV27 with TRBJ2-7; D perhaps matches TRBD1 (6 bases). With 3 bases removed from V and 6 bases from J, the gap between germline ends came to 12 bases. The CDR3 covers 13 residues. Germline V gives CDR1 MNHEY, CDR2 SMNVEV (reference sequence).

Concerning this clonotype: A read error may be the cause here, since a much bigger clone is one base away. The J gene is TRBJ1-2, the V gene TRBV9; D is uncertain. Germline CDR1 is SGDLS and CDR2 is YYNGEE. This CDR3 has 14 residues. The CDR3 reads CASGVVGYSYGYTF. CDR3 DNA: TGTGCCAGCGGCGTGGTGGGGTACAGCTATGGCTACACCTTC.

This clonotype was found a few times. With a much larger clone just one base away, this may be a read error. The chain links TRBV27 to TRBJ2-7; D uncertain. CDR1 is MNHEY and CDR2 is SMNVEV in the germline V gene (reference sequence). V was shortened by 3 bases and J by 3 bases, with 15 bases between the two germline ends. The length of the CDR3 is 15 residues. CDR3 bases: TGTGCCAGCAGTTTGCAGTTGAGCAGCAACTACGAGCAGTACTTC. As protein: CASSLQLSSNYEQYF.

As regards this clonotype: Just one base apart from a much larger clone, this may be a read error. The chain joins TRBV12-3 or TRBV12-4 to TRBJ2-1; 7 positions match TRBD1. V lost 8 bases, J lost 10 bases, and 14 bases stayed unmatched. The CDR3 is made up of 14 amino acids. CDR3 coding DNA: TGTGCCAGCGCCAGAGGGGGCAGGGGCTACGAGCAGTTCTTC. Its protein is CASARGGRGYEQFF.

The V and J genes are TRBV6-2 or TRBV6-3 and TRBJ2-5, with D perhaps TRBD1 or TRBD2 (6 bases each). The DNA end lines up better with TRBJ2-7; the J call may be wrong. Germline assignment: CDR1 MNHEY and CDR2 SVGEGT. The CDR3 contains 15 residues. Here the CDR3 DNA reads TGTGCCAGCACCCGGGGGCCCAACGTTTGCGACGAGCAGTACTTC. Its translation is CASTRGPNVCDEQYF.

This clonotype was recorded many times. The V and J genes are TRBV20-1 and TRBJ2-1, with D tentatively TRBD1 (6 bases). In germline, CDR1 is DFQATT, CDR2 SNEGSKA (reference sequence). V lost 4 bases, J lost 3 bases, and 16 bases lay in between. The CDR3 sequence is 15 residues long. CDR3: CSATSVDRYYNEQFF. The CDR3 DNA reads as TGCAGTGCTACCTCAGTTGACAGGTACTACAATGAGCAGTTCTTC.

The chain employs TRBV15 and TRBJ1-1, with D perhaps matching TRBD1 (5 bases). Germline lookup yields CDR1 LNHNV and CDR2 YYDKDF (reference sequence). V shed 1 base and J shed 0 bases, with 9 bases lying between them. This CDR3 is built from 15 residues. The CDR3, as DNA: TGTGCCACCAGCAGAGGGACACTCATGAACACTGAAGCTTTCTTT. It specifies CATSRGTLMNTEAFF.

This clonotype was seen repeatedly, ten times or more. This sequence joins TRBV4-1 and TRBJ2-5, with TRBD1 matching 7 bases. Trimming removed 4 bases from V and 3 bases from J; junction bases left unmatched: 8. There are 15 residues in the CDR3. From germline, CDR1 is MGHRA and CDR2 YSYEKL. The chain's CDR3 is CASSRTPGTEETQYF. The CDR3, as DNA: TGCGCCAGCAGCCGCACCCCCGGGACAGAAGAGACCCAGTACTTC.

The V call is TRBV10-3, the J call TRBJ1-1; TRBD1 matches 9 bases. In germline, CDR1 is ENHRY, CDR2 SYGVKD. This CDR3 spans 15 amino acids. V shed 6 bases and J 1 base; nucleotides not matched to a gene: 6. CDR3 sequence: CAIRADRGSNTEAFF. Written as DNA, the CDR3 is TGTGCCATCAGGGCGGACAGGGGATCGAACACTGAAGCTTTCTTT.